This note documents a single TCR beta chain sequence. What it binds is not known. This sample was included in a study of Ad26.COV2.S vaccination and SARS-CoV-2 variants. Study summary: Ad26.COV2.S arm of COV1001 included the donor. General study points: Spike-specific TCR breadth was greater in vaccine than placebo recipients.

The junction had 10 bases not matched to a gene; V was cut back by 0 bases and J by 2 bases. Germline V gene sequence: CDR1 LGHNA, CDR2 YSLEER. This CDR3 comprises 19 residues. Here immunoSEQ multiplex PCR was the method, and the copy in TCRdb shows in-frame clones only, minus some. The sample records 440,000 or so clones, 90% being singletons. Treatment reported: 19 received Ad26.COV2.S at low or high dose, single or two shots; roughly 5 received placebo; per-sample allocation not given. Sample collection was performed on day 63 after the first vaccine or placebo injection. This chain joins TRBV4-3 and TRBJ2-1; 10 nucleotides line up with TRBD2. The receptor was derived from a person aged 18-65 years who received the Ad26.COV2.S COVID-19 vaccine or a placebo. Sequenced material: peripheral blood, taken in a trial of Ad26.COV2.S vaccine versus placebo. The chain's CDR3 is CASSQDPMGLALPYNEQFF. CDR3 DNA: TGCGCCAGCAGCCAAGATCCCATGGGACTAGCGTTACCCTACAATGAGCAGTTCTTC.